One and the same sample provided the 32 T cell receptor beta chains below, sequenced in a study of OX40 agonist ivuxolimab in advanced cancers. The assay was immunoSEQ multiplex PCR, and TCRdb's table has in-frame clones only and misses some. The table records tens of thousands of clones, around 89% of them present only once. The material sequenced was CD4+ or CD8+ T cells sorted from blood, taken in a trial of the OX40 agonist ivuxolimab. The receptors derive from an adult with an advanced solid tumor such as melanoma, head and neck, liver or kidney cancer.

This chain connects TRBV4-1 to TRBJ1-1, with D possibly TRBD1 on 5 matching bases. The CDR3 is made up of 16 amino acids. CDR1 is MGHRA and CDR2 is YSYEKL in the germline V gene. Trimming removed 1 base from V and 2 bases from J, with 14 bases in between. The CDR3 region is CASSQAAGGDNTEAFF. CDR3 DNA: TGCGCCAGCAGCCAAGCCGCAGGAGGGGACAACACTGAAGCTTTCTTT.

This clone was seen once. The rearrangement links TRBV9 to TRBJ2-2, with 8 bases fitting TRBD2. This CDR3 has 16 amino acids. V trimming: 2 bases; J trimming: 0 bases; junction bases outside the gene matches: 3. The germline gives CDR1 SGDLS, CDR2 YYNGEE. The CDR3 nucleotides are TGTGCCAGCAGCGTTAGCGGGAATACGAACACCGGGGAGCTGTTTTTT. It translates to CASSVSGNTNTGELFF.

This clone was detected a few times. The chain is built from TRBV5-5 and TRBJ1-1; TRBD1 might be the D (5 bases). The CDR3 extends over 15 amino acids. Trimming cost V 3 bases and J 3 bases, with 15 bases left between them. Germline V gene sequence: CDR1 SGHKS, CDR2 YYEKEE (reference sequence). The CDR3 here is CASSSRPRGDTEAFF. CDR3 DNA: TGTGCCAGCAGCTCAAGGCCAAGAGGGGACACTGAAGCTTTCTTT. Full variable domain (rest looked up from reference TRBV5-5 and TRBJ1-1): DAGVTQSPTHLIKTRGQQVTLRCSPISGHKSVSWYQQVLGQGPQFIFQYYEKEERGRGNFPDRFSARQFPNYSSELNVNALLLGDSALYLCASSSRPRGDTEAFFGQGTRLTVV.

To note about this clone: This sample includes further DNA sequences coding for the same CDR3. The CDR3 DNA sequence: TGTGCCAGCAGCTCCCCCACCCCGGGAGGATCGACCAATGAGCAGTTCTTC. The encoded protein is CASSSPTPGGSTNEQFF. The V and J genes are TRBV7-9 and TRBJ2-1; TRBD2 aligns across 7 bases. Trimming cost V 4 bases and J 6 bases; bases outside gene matches: 15. CDR3 length: 17 residues. The V gene's germline CDR1 is SEHNR and CDR2 FQNEAQ (reference sequence).

The chain combines TRBV4-1 with TRBJ1-1; 8 positions agree with TRBD1. The trim removed 0 bases at V and 0 bases at J, leaving 6 bases unmatched. The CDR3 is 17 residues long. Germline V gives CDR1 MGHRA, CDR2 YSYEKL. The CDR3 nucleotides read TGCGCCAGCAGCCAAGAGGGGACAGGCTTTATGAACACTGAAGCTTTCTTT. Its translation is CASSQEGTGFMNTEAFF.

The chain employs TRBV5-1 and TRBJ2-5; TRBD1 agrees at 8 bases. V lost 0 bases and J lost 1; bases outside the gene matches: 11. The CDR3 consists of 18 residues. Germline CDR1 and CDR2: SGHRS and YFSETQ. The CDR3 sequence is CASSLGPGGADGQETQYF. CDR3 sequence (DNA): TGCGCCAGCAGCTTGGGGCCAGGGGGCGCCGATGGCCAAGAGACCCAGTACTTC.

This clone showed up just once. At one boundary the junction diverges from the germline segment, which might be a read error. The CDR3 bases are TGTGCCAGCAGAGAAGGAGGGCTAGCGGGAGGACCGGGGGCCAACGTCCTGACTTTC. It is translated as CASREGGLAGGPGANVLTF. The chain links TRBV2 to TRBJ2-6; 11 bases agree with TRBD2. Germline V gives CDR1 SNHLY, CDR2 FYNNEI. The CDR3 contains 19 residues.

The gene calls are TRBV28 and TRBJ2-7, with D possibly matching TRBD1 (5 bases). V dropped 2 bases and J dropped 3 bases, with 11 bases sitting between them. Germline V gene sequence: CDR1 MDHEN, CDR2 SYDVKM. CDR3 length: 14 residues. CDR3 loop: CASSLVGAGYEQYF. The DNA of the CDR3 is TGTGCCAGCAGTTTAGTAGGGGCCGGCTACGAGCAGTACTTC.

The gene calls are TRBV7-9 and TRBJ2-6; D unresolved. The V and J ends lost 7 bases and 0 bases respectively, with 4 bases between them. The CDR3 spans 13 residues. Germline lookup yields CDR1 SEHNR and CDR2 FQNEAQ (reference sequence). The DNA of the CDR3 is TGTGCCAGCACCCGCTCTGGGGCCAACGTCCTGACTTTC. This translates into CASTRSGANVLTF.

This sequence joins TRBV28 and TRBJ1-4; possibly TRBD1 for D (6 bases). The CDR3 consists of 16 residues. CDR1 is MDHEN and CDR2 is SYDVKM in the germline V gene. The V gene lost 5 bases and the J gene lost 1 base, with 14 bases spanning the gap. CDR3 in DNA: TGTGCCAGCAGTCCCCCACAGGGACTAACTAATGAAAAACTGTTTTTT. Translated: CASSPPQGLTNEKLFF.

J is TRBJ2-7 and V is TRBV7-6; D is ambiguous. Trimming shortened V by 2 bases and J by 3 bases, and 8 bases separated the two germline ends. Germline lookup yields CDR1 SGHVS and CDR2 FNYEAQ. The CDR3 has 13 amino acids. DNA of the CDR3: TGTGCCAGCAGCTTATCAGCTGACTACGAGCAGTACTTC. Translating it yields CASSLSADYEQYF.

The chain employs TRBV5-3 and TRBJ2-3; 10 positions match TRBD1. TRBV5-3 is marked as an open reading frame, function uncertain. The CDR3 totals 16 residues. V dropped 3 bases and J dropped 2; count of bases not matched to a gene: 6. The CDR3 DNA sequence: TGTGCCAGAAGCTGTACGACAGGGGGCTTCACAGATACGCAGTATTTT. Encoded protein: CARSCTTGGFTDTQYF.

This rearrangement joins TRBV28 to TRBJ2-7; 10 bases fit TRBD2. V shed 6 bases and J 7 bases; nucleotides not matched to a gene: 12. The germline gives CDR1 MDHEN, CDR2 SYDVKM. The CDR3 contains 15 residues. In DNA form, the CDR3 reads TGTGCCAGCAGCGGAGCGGGAGGGCCGCTTTCTGAGCAGTACTTC. This translates into CASSGAGGPLSEQYF. Full variable domain (remainder filled in from reference TRBV28 and TRBJ2-7): DVKVTQSSRYLVKRTGEKVFLECVQDMDHENMFWYRQDPGLGLRLIYFSYDVKMKEKGDIPEGYSVSREKKERFSLILESASTNQTSMYLCASSGAGGPLSEQYFGPGTRLTVT.

The chain joins TRBV30 to TRBJ1-1, with D maybe TRBD1 (6 bases). Trimming stripped 8 bases from V and 1 base from J, with 17 bases between. Germline V CDR1 and CDR2: GTSNPN, SVGIG (reference sequence). The CDR3 extends over 14 amino acids. The CDR3 here is CAGDKQGTNTEAFF. The CDR3 nucleotides are TGTGCCGGAGACAAGCAGGGGACGAACACTGAAGCTTTCTTT.

The CDR3 is CASSLARASGNSETQYF. In DNA, the CDR3 is TGTGCCAGCAGCTTAGCGCGGGCTAGCGGGAACTCAGAGACCCAGTACTTC. V and J are TRBV7-9 and TRBJ2-5; the match to TRBD2 covers 9 bases. The CDR3 is 17 residues long. Germline V lookup: CDR1 SEHNR, CDR2 FQNEAQ (reference sequence). V gave up 0 bases and J gave up 4 bases; unmatched junction bases: 9.

The chain carries TRBV6-6 and TRBJ1-5; the D is unclear. Germline loops: CDR1 MNHNY, CDR2 SVGAGI (reference sequence). The CDR3 is 14 amino acids. V dropped 5 bases and J dropped 0 bases, with 8 bases sitting between them. This CDR3 reads CASSDAHSNQPQHF. CDR3 bases: TGTGCCAGCAGTGACGCCCATAGCAATCAGCCCCAGCATTTT.

The chain uses TRBV11-2 and TRBJ1-1; D is unresolved. Trimming removed 1 base at V and 4 bases at J, with 16 bases between. Looked up from germline, CDR1 is SGHAT and CDR2 is FQNNGV. The CDR3 runs 16 residues. The CDR3 DNA sequence: TGTGCCAGCAGCTTAGGCCGGCCCCGATTGGGCACTGAAGCTTTCTTT. Amino acids: CASSLGRPRLGTEAFF. Based on the CDR3 plus reference TRBV11-2 and TRBJ1-1, the full variable domain is EAGVAQSPRYKIIEKRQSVAFWCNPISGHATLYWYQQILGQGPKLLIQFQNNGVVDDSQLPKDRFSAERLKGVDSTLKIQPAKLEDSAVYLCASSLGRPRLGTEAFFGQGTRLTVV.

This clone occurred a few times. The chain couples TRBV27 to TRBJ1-1; TRBD1 matches 7 bases. The CDR3 runs to 14 residues. The germline gives CDR1 MNHEY, CDR2 SMNVEV (reference sequence). V was clipped by 4 bases and J by 1 base; unmatched bases: 3. The DNA for the CDR3 is TGTGCCAGCAGTTCCCGACAGGGGAACACTGAAGCTTTCTTT. Its translation: CASSSRQGNTEAFF.

The J gene is TRBJ2-1, the V gene TRBV30; TRBD1 agrees at 9 bases. Trimming cost V 5 bases and J 7 bases; bases outside gene matches: 6. CDR1 is GTSNPN, CDR2 SVGIG, per germline (reference sequence). This CDR3 has 13 residues. The CDR3 protein is CAWSLGTGNEQFF. CDR3 sequence (DNA): TGTGCCTGGTCGCTAGGGACAGGGAATGAGCAGTTCTTC. The full variable domain, completed using reference TRBV30 and TRBJ2-1, is SQTIHQWPATLVQPVGSPLSLECTVEGTSNPNLYWYRQAAGRGLQLLFYSVGIGQISSEVPQNLSASRPQDRQFILSSKKLLLSDSGFYLCAWSLGTGNEQFFGPGTRLTVL.

The J gene is TRBJ2-2, the V gene TRBV4-1, with no clear D. This CDR3 region has 16 residues. The germline V gene has CDR1 MGHRA and CDR2 YSYEKL. The V end was cut by 2 bases, the J end by 2 bases, with 12 bases between. Here the CDR3 reads CASSQSGLPNTGELFF. Written as DNA, the CDR3 is TGCGCCAGCAGCCAAAGTGGCTTGCCCAACACCGGGGAGCTGTTTTTT.

The gene calls are TRBV27 and TRBJ1-4; no firm D call. V lost 6 bases and J 4 bases, leaving 12 bases between the germline ends. This CDR3 has 14 amino acids. Germline V gives CDR1 MNHEY, CDR2 SMNVEV (reference sequence). CDR3 region: CASRRDRLNEKLFF. CDR3 sequence (DNA): TGTGCCAGCAGGAGGGATCGGCTTAATGAAAAACTGTTTTTT.

The J gene is TRBJ2-1, the V gene TRBV6-5, with 14 bases matching TRBD2. The CDR3 has 15 amino acids. Trimming took 6 bases from V and 9 from J; bases not matched to a gene: 7. CDR1 and CDR2 (germline): MNHEY, SVGAGI. CDR3 sequence reads: CASRPGLAGVGEQFF. DNA of the CDR3: TGTGCCAGCAGACCGGGACTAGCGGGAGTGGGTGAGCAGTTCTTC.

With respect to this clone: The CDR3 does not close with the conserved phenylalanine or tryptophan, likely indicating a read error. The V call is TRBV5-4, the J call TRBJ2-3; D unresolved. The CDR3 spans 13 residues. Per the germline V gene, CDR1 is SGHNT and CDR2 is YYREEE (reference sequence). The ends were cut back, 1 base at V and 3 bases at J, with 6 bases in the middle. CDR3 in DNA: TGTGCCAGCAGCTTGAAGGGAACAGATACGCAGTATCTT. Amino acid sequence: CASSLKGTDTQYL.

The J gene is TRBJ2-7, the V gene TRBV2; D possibly uses TRBD1 or TRBD2 (5 bases each). Trimming removed 8 bases from V and 2 bases from J, with 16 bases in between. Germline values: CDR1 SNHLY, CDR2 FYNNEI. The CDR3 is 14 amino acids. The CDR3 spells CASSGRGGAYEQYF. Here the CDR3 DNA reads TGTGCCAGCTCAGGGCGCGGAGGAGCCTACGAGCAGTACTTC. The full variable domain, in which reference TRBV2 and TRBJ2-7 provide the parts outside the CDR3, is EPEVTQTPSHQVTQMGQEVILRCVPISNHLYFYWYRQILGQKVEFLVSFYNNEISEKSEIFDDQFSVERPDGSNFTLKIRSTKLEDSAMYFCASSGRGGAYEQYFGPGTRLTVT.

V and J are TRBV7-8 and TRBJ2-1; D is undetermined. There are 13 residues in the CDR3. V lost 3 bases, J lost 8 bases, and 11 bases lay in between. CDR1 and CDR2 (germline): SGHVS, FQNEAQ. CDR3 in amino acids: CASSLAPSDEQFF. The CDR3 nucleotides read TGTGCCAGCAGCTTGGCCCCGTCCGATGAGCAGTTCTTC.

This clone was seen a few times. The rearrangement links TRBV5-8 to TRBJ1-4; 8 nucleotides line up with TRBD1. Germline values: CDR1 SGHTS, CDR2 YDEGEE. This CDR3 region has 16 residues. Unmatched junction bases numbered 12, after V lost 4 bases and J lost 7 bases. The CDR3 DNA sequence: TGTGCCAGCAGCCGCACCCGGACAGGGATCGGTGAAAAACTGTTTTTT. As protein: CASSRTRTGIGEKLFF. Complete variable domain (other parts from reference TRBV5-8 and TRBJ1-4): EAGVTQSPTHLIKTRGQQATLRCSPISGHTSVYWYQQALGLGLQFLLWYDEGEERNRGNFPPRFSGRQFPNYSSELNVNALELEDSALYLCASSRTRTGIGEKLFFGSGTQLSVL.

The chain employs TRBV14 and TRBJ1-4; 11 positions match TRBD1. CDR1 is SGHDN and CDR2 is FVKESK in the germline V gene. The trim removed 1 base at V and 10 bases at J, leaving 5 bases unmatched. The CDR3 runs to 15 residues. Written as DNA, the CDR3 is TGTGCCAGCAGCCAAGCCGGGACAGGGGGGGGAAAACTGTTTTTT. This translates into CASSQAGTGGGKLFF.

The count of this clone is one. The rearrangement joins TRBV18 to TRBJ2-7; 15 bases agree with TRBD2. The CDR3 totals 17 residues. CDR1 and CDR2 (germline): KGHSH, LQKENI. The junction had 6 bases not matched to a gene; V was cut back by 6 bases and J by 0 bases. The CDR3 here is CASSQGLAGGASYEQYF. CDR3 nucleotide sequence: TGTGCCAGCTCCCAGGGACTAGCGGGAGGAGCCTCCTACGAGCAGTACTTC.

J is TRBJ1-3 and V is TRBV28, with D perhaps matching TRBD1 (6 bases). Trimming removed 7 bases from V and 4 bases from J, with 14 bases in between. CDR1 and CDR2 (germline): MDHEN, SYDVKM. CDR3 length equals 14 residues. Here the CDR3 reads CASITWGQGNTIYF. CDR3 nucleotide sequence: TGTGCCAGCATTACATGGGGGCAAGGAAACACCATATATTTT.

The chain combines TRBV11-2 with TRBJ1-1; D gene ambiguous. Deletions cut 4 bases from V and 3 bases from J, with 6 bases between. This CDR3 has 12 residues. CDR1 is SGHAT and CDR2 is FQNNGV in the germline V gene. The CDR3 sequence: CASSSAYTEAFF. The DNA for the CDR3 is TGTGCCAGCAGCTCCGCTTACACTGAAGCTTTCTTT.

CDR3 sequence: CASSARQGHQPQHF. CDR3 DNA sequence: TGTGCCAGTAGTGCTCGACAGGGGCATCAGCCCCAGCATTTT. The V call is TRBV19, the J call TRBJ1-5, with 8 positions matching TRBD1. The V gene's germline CDR1 is LNHDA and CDR2 SQIVND (reference sequence). V lost 5 bases, J lost 5 bases, and 5 bases stayed unmatched. This CDR3 has 14 residues.

CDR3 coding DNA: TGCGCCAGCAGCCAAGACCCGGGGGACACTGAAGCTTTCTTT. It translates to CASSQDPGDTEAFF. The chain combines TRBV4-3 with TRBJ1-1; weak D call: TRBD1 (5 bases). Germline CDR1 is LGHNA and CDR2 is YSLEER. V was trimmed by 0 bases and J by 3 bases, leaving 8 bases between them. The CDR3 totals 14 residues.